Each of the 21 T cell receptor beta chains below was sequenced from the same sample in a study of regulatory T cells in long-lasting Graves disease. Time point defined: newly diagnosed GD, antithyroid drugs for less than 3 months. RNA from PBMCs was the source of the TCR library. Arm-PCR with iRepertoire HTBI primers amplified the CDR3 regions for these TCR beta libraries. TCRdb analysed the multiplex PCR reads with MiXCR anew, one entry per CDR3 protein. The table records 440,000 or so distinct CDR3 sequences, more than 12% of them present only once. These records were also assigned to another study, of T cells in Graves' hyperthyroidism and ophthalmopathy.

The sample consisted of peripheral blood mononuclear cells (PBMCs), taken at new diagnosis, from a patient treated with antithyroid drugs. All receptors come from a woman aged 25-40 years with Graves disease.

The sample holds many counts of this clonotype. The CDR3 DNA follows: TGCGCCAGCAGCTTCGGGACAGCCAGCGCCTACGAGCAGTACTTC. Translated, it gives CASSFGTASAYEQYF. J is TRBJ2-7 and V is TRBV5-1; 7 bases align to TRBD1. Per germline, CDR1 SGHRS and CDR2 YFSETQ. V was pared by 2 bases and J by 2 bases, with 7 bases of the junction left unmatched. The CDR3 sequence is 15 residues long. The full variable domain, completed using reference TRBV5-1 and TRBJ2-7, is KAGVTQTPRYLIKTRGQQVTLSCSPISGHRSVSWYQQTPGQGLQFLFEYFSETQRNKGNFPGRFSGRQFSNSRSEMNVSTLELGDSALYLCASSFGTASAYEQYFGPGTRLTVT.

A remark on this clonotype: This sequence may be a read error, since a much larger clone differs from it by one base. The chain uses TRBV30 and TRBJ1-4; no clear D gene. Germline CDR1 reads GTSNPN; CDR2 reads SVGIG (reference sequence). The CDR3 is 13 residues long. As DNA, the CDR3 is TGTGCCCGGAGTGTGCGGGTTAATGAAAAACTGTTTTTT. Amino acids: CARSVRVNEKLFF.

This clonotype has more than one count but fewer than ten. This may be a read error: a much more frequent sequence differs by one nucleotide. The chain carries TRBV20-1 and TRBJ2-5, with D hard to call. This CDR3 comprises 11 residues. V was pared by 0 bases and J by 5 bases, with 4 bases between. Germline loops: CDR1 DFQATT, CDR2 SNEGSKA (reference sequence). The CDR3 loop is CSARDRETQYF. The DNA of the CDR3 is TGCAGTGCTAGAGATCGGGAGACCCAGTACTTC.

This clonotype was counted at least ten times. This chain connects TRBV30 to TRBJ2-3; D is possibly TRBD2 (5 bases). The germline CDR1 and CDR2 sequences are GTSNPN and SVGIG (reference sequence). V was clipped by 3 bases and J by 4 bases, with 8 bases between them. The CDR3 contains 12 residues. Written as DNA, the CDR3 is TGTGCCTGGAGCGGGGATGCAGATACGCAGTATTTT. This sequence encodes CAWSGDADTQYF.

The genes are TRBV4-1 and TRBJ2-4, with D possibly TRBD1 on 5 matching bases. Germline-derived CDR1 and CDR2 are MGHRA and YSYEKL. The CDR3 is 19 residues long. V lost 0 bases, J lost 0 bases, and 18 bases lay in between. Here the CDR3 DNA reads TGCGCCAGCAGCCAAGAGGCCCTCCAGGGCCCACTAGCCAAAAACATTCAGTACTTC. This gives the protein CASSQEALQGPLAKNIQYF.

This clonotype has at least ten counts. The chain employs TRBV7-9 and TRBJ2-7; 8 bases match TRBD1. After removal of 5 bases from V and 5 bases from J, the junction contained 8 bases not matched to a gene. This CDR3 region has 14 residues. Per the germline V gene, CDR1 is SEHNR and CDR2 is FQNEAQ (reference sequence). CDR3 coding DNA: TGTGCCAGCAGCGATCGGGACAGGCCCCACGAGCAGTACTTC. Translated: CASSDRDRPHEQYF.

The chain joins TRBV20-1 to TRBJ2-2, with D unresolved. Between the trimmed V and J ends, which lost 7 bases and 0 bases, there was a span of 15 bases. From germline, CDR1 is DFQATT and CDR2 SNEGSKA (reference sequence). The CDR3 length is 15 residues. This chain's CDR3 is CSVRAEAANTGELFF. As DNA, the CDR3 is TGCAGTGTAAGAGCTGAGGCCGCGAACACCGGGGAGCTGTTTTTT.

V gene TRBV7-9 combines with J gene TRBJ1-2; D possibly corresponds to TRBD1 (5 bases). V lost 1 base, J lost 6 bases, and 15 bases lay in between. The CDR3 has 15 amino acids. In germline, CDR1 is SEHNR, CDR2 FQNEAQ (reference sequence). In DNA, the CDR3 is TGTGCCAGCAGCTTAGACCCTCGGGGCGGCGATGGCTACACCTTC. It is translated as CASSLDPRGGDGYTF. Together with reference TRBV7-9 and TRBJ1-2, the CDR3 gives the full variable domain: DTGVSQNPRHKITKRGQNVTFRCDPISEHNRLYWYRQTLGQGPEFLTYFQNEAQLEKSRLLSDRFSAERPKGSFSTLEIQRTEQGDSAMYLCASSLDPRGGDGYTFGSGTRLTVV.

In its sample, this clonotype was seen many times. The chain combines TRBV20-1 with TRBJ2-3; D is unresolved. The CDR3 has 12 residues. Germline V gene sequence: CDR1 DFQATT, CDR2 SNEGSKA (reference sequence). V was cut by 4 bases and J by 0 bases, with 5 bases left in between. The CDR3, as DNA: TGCAGTGCTACACCCAGCACAGATACGCAGTATTTT. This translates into CSATPSTDTQYF.

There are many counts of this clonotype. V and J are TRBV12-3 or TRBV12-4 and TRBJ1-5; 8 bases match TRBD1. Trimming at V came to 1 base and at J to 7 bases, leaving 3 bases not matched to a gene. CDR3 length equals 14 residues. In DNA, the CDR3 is TGTGCCAGCAGTTTAGGGACAGGGAACCAGCCCCAGCATTTT. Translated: CASSLGTGNQPQHF.

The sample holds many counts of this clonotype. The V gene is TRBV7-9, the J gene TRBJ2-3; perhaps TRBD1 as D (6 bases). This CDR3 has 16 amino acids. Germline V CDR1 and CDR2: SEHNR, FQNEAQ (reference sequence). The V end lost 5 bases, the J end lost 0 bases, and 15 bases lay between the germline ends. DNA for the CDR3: TGTGCCAGCAGCCCCACAGGGCGGTCTAGCACAGATACGCAGTATTTT. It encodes CASSPTGRSSTDTQYF.

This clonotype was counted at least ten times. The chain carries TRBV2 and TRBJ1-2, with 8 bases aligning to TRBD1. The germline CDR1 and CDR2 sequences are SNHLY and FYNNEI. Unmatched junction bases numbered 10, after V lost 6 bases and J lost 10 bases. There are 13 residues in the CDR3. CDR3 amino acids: CASSPDRGPSYTF. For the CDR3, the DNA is TGTGCCAGCAGCCCCGACAGGGGCCCCTCCTACACCTTC.

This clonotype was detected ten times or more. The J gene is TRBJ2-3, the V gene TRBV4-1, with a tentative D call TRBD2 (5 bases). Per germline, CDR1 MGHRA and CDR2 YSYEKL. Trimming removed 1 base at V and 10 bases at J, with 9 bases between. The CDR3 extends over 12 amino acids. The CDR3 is CASSQGLNAQYF. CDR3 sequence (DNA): TGCGCCAGCAGCCAAGGACTAAATGCGCAGTATTTT.

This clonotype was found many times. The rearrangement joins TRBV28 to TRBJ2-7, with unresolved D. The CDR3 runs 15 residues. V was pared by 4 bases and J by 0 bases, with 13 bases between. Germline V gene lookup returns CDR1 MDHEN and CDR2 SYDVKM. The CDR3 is CASSSPGPRSYEQYF. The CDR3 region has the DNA TGTGCCAGCAGTTCCCCTGGGCCCCGCTCCTACGAGCAGTACTTC.

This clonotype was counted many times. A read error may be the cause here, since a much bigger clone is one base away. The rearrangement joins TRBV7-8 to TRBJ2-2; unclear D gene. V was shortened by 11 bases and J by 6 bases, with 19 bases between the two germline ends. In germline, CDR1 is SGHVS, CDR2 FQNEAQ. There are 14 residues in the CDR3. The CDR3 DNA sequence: TGTGCCGCCACCGGGCCCCGAACGCCCGGGGAGCTGTTTTTT. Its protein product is CAATGPRTPGELFF.

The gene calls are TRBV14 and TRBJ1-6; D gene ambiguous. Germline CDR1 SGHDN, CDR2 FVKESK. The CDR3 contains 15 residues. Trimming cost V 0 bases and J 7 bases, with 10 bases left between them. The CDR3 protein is CASSQDSRINSPLHF. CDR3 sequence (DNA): TGTGCCAGCAGCCAAGATTCTCGGATCAATTCACCCCTCCACTTT.

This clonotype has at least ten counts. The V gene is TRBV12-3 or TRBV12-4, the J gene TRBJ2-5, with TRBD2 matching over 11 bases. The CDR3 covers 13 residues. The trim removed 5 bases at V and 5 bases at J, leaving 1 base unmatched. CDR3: CASSPSGRETQYF. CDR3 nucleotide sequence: TGTGCCAGCAGTCCTAGCGGGAGGGAGACCCAGTACTTC.

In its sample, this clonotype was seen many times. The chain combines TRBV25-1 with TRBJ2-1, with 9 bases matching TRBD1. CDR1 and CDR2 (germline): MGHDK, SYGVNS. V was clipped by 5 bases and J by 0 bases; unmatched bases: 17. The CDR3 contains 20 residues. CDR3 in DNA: TGTGCCAGCAGTACAAGGGGACAGGGCCTAATCCCCAGCTCCTACAATGAGCAGTTCTTC. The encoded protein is CASSTRGQGLIPSSYNEQFF.

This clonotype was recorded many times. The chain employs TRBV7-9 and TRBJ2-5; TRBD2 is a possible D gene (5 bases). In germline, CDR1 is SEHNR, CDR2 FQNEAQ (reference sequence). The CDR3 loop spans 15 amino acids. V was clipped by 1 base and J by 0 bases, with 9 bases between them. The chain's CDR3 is CASSLGLGNQETQYF. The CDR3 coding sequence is TGTGCCAGCAGCTTAGGCCTCGGGAACCAAGAGACCCAGTACTTC.

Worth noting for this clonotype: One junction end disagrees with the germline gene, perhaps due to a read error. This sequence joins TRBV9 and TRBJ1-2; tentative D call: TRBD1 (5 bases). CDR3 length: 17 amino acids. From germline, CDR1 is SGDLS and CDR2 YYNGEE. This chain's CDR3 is CASSVDPGTSSGYGYTF. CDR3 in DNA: TGTGCAAGCAGCGTAGACCCCGGGACTTCCAGTGGGTATGGCTACACCTTC.

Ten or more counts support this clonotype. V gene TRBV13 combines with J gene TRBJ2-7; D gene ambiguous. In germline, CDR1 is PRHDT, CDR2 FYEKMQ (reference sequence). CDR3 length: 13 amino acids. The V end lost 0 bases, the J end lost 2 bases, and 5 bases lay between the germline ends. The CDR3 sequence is CASSLGVPYEQYF. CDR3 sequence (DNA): TGTGCCAGCAGCTTAGGCGTCCCCTACGAGCAGTACTTC.